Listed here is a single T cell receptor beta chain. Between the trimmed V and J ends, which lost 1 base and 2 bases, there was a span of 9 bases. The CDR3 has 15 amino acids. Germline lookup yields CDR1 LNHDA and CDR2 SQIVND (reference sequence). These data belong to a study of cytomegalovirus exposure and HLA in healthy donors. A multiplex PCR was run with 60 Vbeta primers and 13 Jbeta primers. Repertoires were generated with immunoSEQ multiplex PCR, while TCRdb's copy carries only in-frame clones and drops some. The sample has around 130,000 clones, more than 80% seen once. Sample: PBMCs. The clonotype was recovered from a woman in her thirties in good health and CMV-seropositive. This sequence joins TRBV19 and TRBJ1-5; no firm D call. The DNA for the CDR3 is TGTGCCAGTAGTATAGTAGTAACGGGCAATCAGCCCCAGCATTTT. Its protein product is CASSIVVTGNQPQHF.